Listed here is a single T cell receptor beta chain. These data are taken from a study of blood T cell repertoires in COVID-19. On the study more broadly: Recovery among Cohort 3 donors was established by two negative PCRs, clearance, or symptom resolution. Nucleic acid was either cDNA or gDNA, and it came from T cells, B-cell-depleted T cells, or PBMCs. COVID-19 samples, acute and convalescent, were from the United States, Italy and Spain.

Cohorts were assigned according to the clinical history that participants reported. CDR1 and CDR2 (germline): KGHDR, SFDVKD. This CDR3 has 12 residues. Trimming cost V 9 bases and J 8 bases; bases outside gene matches: 6. Clones were sequenced by immunoSEQ multiplex PCR, and TCRdb holds only the in-frame ones, with some missing. The sample consists of 250,000 to 300,000 clones, more than 75% of them appearing once. The sequence derives from a woman aged 60 to 75 in a cohort exposed to, infected with or recovered from COVID-19 (not recorded which). Sequenced: PBMCs or T cells enriched from blood (not recorded which). This chain uses TRBV24-1 with TRBJ1-5; 7 nucleotides agree with TRBD1. CDR3 DNA: TGTGCCACCCAGACAGGGACGGAGCCCCAGCATTTT. Translating gives CATQTGTEPQHF.